This T cell receptor beta chain was identified during a study of esophageal squamous cell carcinoma under preoperative chemotherapy. Points from the study as a whole: After paclitaxel-nedaplatin, abundant clones were more likely to contract than amplify. After treatment, tumor-infiltrating lymphocytes seemed to come partly from incoming peripheral T cells, not only local changes.

One entry per CDR3 protein results from TCRdb running MiXCR on the PCR reads. The data contain fewer than 40,000 distinct CDR3 sequences, roughly half of them singletons. This clonotype has ten or more counts. As yet, its antigen is unknown. Time point reported: before preoperative PTX-NDP chemotherapy. Per germline, CDR1 SGHTA and CDR2 FQGTGA. This CDR3 is built from 16 residues. Trimming cost V 0 bases and J 4 bases; bases outside gene matches: 7. The receptor was isolated from a human donor with esophageal squamous cell carcinoma. The donor label of this sample is uncertain. The rearrangement uses TRBV7-3 and TRBJ2-5; 8 nucleotides agree with TRBD1. Sampling took place from a patient given preoperative chemotherapy. The CDR3 reads CASSLTAGGRGETQYF. CDR3 DNA: TGTGCCAGCAGCTTAACGGCAGGGGGCAGAGGAGAGACCCAGTACTTC. Based on the CDR3 plus reference TRBV7-3 and TRBJ2-5, the full variable domain is GAGVSQTPSNKVTEKGKYVELRCDPISGHTALYWYRQSLGQGPEFLIYFQGTGAADDSGLPNDRFFAVRPEGSVSTLKIQRTERGDSAVYLCASSLTAGGRGETQYFGPGTRLLVL.